Presented here are 17 T cell receptor beta chains from one specimen sequenced in a study of persistence of HIV-infected CD4 T cells. The stimulus was an HIV-1 Gag 15-mer peptide pool, 0.85 to 1 ug/peptide/mL. Sorting selected CD4+ T cells upregulating both CD40 ligand and CD69. The libraries were made with immunoSEQ version 4 in survey mode. TCRdb's table, derived via immunoSEQ multiplex PCR, lists solely in-frame clones and lacks some. The sample has some 13,000 clones, about three fifths seen once. No antigen has been identified for these receptors. This specimen was CD4+ T cells sorted from PBMCs after approximately 20-hour stimulation, taken from a patient who received antiretroviral therapy. These receptors came from an adult man with HIV who was CMV-seropositive.

The chain uses TRBV27 and TRBJ1-3; the D is unclear. CDR1 is MNHEY, CDR2 SMNVEV, per germline (reference sequence). The CDR3 spans 17 residues. The ends were cut back, 5 bases at V and 0 bases at J, with 17 bases in the middle. CDR3 in DNA: TGTGCCAGCAGTGCACGGACGAAGGCAAGCTCTGGAAACACCATATATTTT. Amino acids: CASSARTKASSGNTIYF.

This chain uses TRBV6-5 with TRBJ2-3; TRBD2 might be the D (5 bases). Germline assignment: CDR1 MNHEY and CDR2 SVGAGI. The CDR3 is made up of 13 amino acids. V dropped 7 bases and J dropped 1 base, with 9 bases sitting between them. The CDR3 sequence is CASTPGGTDTQYF. For the CDR3, the DNA is TGTGCCAGCACCCCCGGGGGCACAGATACGCAGTATTTT.

The V call is TRBV7-8, the J call TRBJ1-1, with TRBD1 matching over 7 bases. CDR3 length: 16 residues. Germline assignment: CDR1 SGHVS and CDR2 FQNEAQ. J gave up 5 bases and V 0 bases, and 9 bases lay outside the gene matches. CDR3 in DNA: TGTGCCAGCAGCTTAGCGTCCAGGGGGAGAAGGACTGAAGCTTTCTTT. Translation: CASSLASRGRRTEAFF.

CDR3 residues: CASSRTGGTGELFF. For the CDR3, the DNA is TGTGCCAGCAGCCGGACAGGGGGCACCGGGGAGCTGTTTTTT. This chain links TRBV5-6 with TRBJ2-2, with TRBD1 matching over 10 bases. CDR3 length equals 14 residues. Germline V gives CDR1 SGHDT, CDR2 YYEEEE. V gave up 4 bases and J gave up 4 bases; unmatched junction bases: 1.

This clone was observed a handful of times. J is TRBJ1-1 and V is TRBV6-6; 8 nucleotides align to TRBD1. With 5 bases clipped from V and 3 bases from J, the junction kept 14 bases outside the gene matches. CDR3 length: 17 amino acids. Per the germline V gene, CDR1 is MNHNY and CDR2 is SVGAGI (reference sequence). CDR3: CASSRNPGGAAYTEAFF. CDR3 coding DNA: TGTGCCAGCAGTCGAAATCCAGGGGGCGCGGCGTACACTGAAGCTTTCTTT.

V gene TRBV6-1 combines with J gene TRBJ2-7, with D hard to call. This CDR3 is built from 13 residues. CDR1 and CDR2 from the germline V gene are MNHNS and SASEGT. Trimming cost V 2 bases and J 4 bases, with 9 bases left between them. For the CDR3, the DNA is TGTGCCAGCAGTGAATACAGTGGTTACGAGCAGTACTTC. Protein product: CASSEYSGYEQYF.

The V call is TRBV6-4, the J call TRBJ2-7; no clear D gene. CDR3 length: 16 amino acids. CDR1 is MRHNA, CDR2 SNTAGT, per germline. The V and J ends lost 4 bases and 2 bases respectively, with 18 bases between them. The CDR3 region has the DNA TGTGCCAGCAGTGGTCCGCACACCACAAGAACCTACGAGCAGTACTTC. Translated: CASSGPHTTRTYEQYF.

The chain employs TRBV5-1 and TRBJ2-7, with D unclear. Germline loops: CDR1 SGHRS, CDR2 YFSETQ. V dropped 2 bases and J dropped 4 bases, with 19 bases sitting between them. This CDR3 comprises 16 residues. Written as DNA, the CDR3 is TGCGCCAGCAGCTTAGGTATAACGGATGATTTTTACGAGCAGTACTTC. Amino acid sequence: CASSLGITDDFYEQYF.

As to this clone: This may be a read error: a much more frequent sequence differs by one nucleotide. This chain uses TRBV18 with TRBJ2-7, with D possibly matching TRBD2 (6 bases). The CDR3 length is 13 residues. The germline V gene has CDR1 KGHSH and CDR2 LQKENI. V lost 6 bases and J lost 3, with 12 bases in between. The CDR3 DNA follows: TGTGCCAGCTCGCCGGGAGTCAACTACGAGCAGTACTTC. Its protein product is CASSPGVNYEQYF.

This clone is large (0.1 to 1%) by share. This chain connects TRBV9 to TRBJ1-5; D remains unclear. This CDR3 region has 14 residues. Trimming removed 2 bases from V and 4 bases from J, with 10 bases in between. The V gene's germline CDR1 is SGDLS and CDR2 YYNGEE. Here the CDR3 reads CASSVEPQNQPQHF. CDR3 DNA sequence: TGTGCCAGCAGCGTGGAACCACAGAATCAGCCCCAGCATTTT. Full variable domain (remainder filled in from reference TRBV9 and TRBJ1-5): DSGVTQTPKHLITATGQRVTLRCSPRSGDLSVYWYQQSLDQGLQFLIQYYNGEERAKGNILERFSAQQFPDLHSELNLSSLELGDSALYFCASSVEPQNQPQHFGDGTRLSIL.

The genes are TRBV19 and TRBJ1-6, with TRBD1 matching over 7 bases. Looked up from germline, CDR1 is LNHDA and CDR2 is SQIVND (reference sequence). V lost 5 bases, J lost 5 bases, and 6 bases stayed unmatched. The CDR3 spans 15 residues. In nucleotides, the CDR3 is TGTGCCAGTAGTGTGAGGGGGCAGAATAATTCACCCCTCCACTTT. This gives the protein CASSVRGQNNSPLHF.

This chain uses TRBV29-1 with TRBJ2-7, with D possibly TRBD1 on 5 matching bases. CDR3 length: 12 residues. Germline CDR1 reads SQVTM; CDR2 reads ANQGSEA. V was cut by 7 bases and J by 5 bases, with 15 bases left in between. This CDR3 reads CSGAAGFDEQYF. DNA for the CDR3: TGCAGCGGGGCGGCAGGGTTCGACGAGCAGTACTTC.

Concerning this clone: Sequence at one end of the junction differs from germline and may be a read error. Here the CDR3 reads CASSIPAVAYDYTF. CDR3 sequence (DNA): TGTGCCAGCAGTATACCGGCGGTGGCGTATGACTACACCTTC. This chain uses TRBV19 with TRBJ1-2; D uncertain. CDR1 LNHDA and CDR2 SQIVND come from the germline V gene (reference sequence). The CDR3 is 14 residues long.

This clone was seen a handful of times. V is TRBV7-8 and J is TRBJ2-7; 10 nucleotides agree with TRBD2. CDR1 SGHVS and CDR2 FQNEAQ come from the germline V gene. The J segment lost 5 bases and the V segment lost 1 base, leaving 5 bases of the junction unmatched. The CDR3 spans 15 residues. CDR3 protein: CASSLVLAGPNEQYF. The CDR3 nucleotides are TGTGCCAGCAGCTTAGTACTAGCGGGACCCAACGAGCAGTACTTC.

In its sample, this clone is medium-sized. The chain uses TRBV7-9 and TRBJ2-7; D is unclear. V was trimmed by 2 bases and J by 3 bases, leaving 8 bases between them. The CDR3 totals 13 residues. The germline V gene encodes CDR1 SEHNR and CDR2 FQNEAQ (reference sequence). The CDR3 loop reads CASSLPENYEQYF. CDR3 DNA sequence: TGTGCCAGCAGCTTACCCGAAAACTACGAGCAGTACTTC.

The CDR3 loop is CASSLVGGSGNTIYF. The CDR3 DNA is TGCGCCAGCAGCTTGGTCGGGGGCTCTGGAAACACCATATATTTT. The chain combines TRBV5-1 with TRBJ1-3; tentatively, D is TRBD1 (5 bases). Trimming cost V 0 bases and J 0 bases, with 7 bases left between them. The V gene's germline CDR1 is SGHRS and CDR2 YFSETQ. The CDR3 has 15 amino acids.

There are a few counts of this clone. The chain couples TRBV3-1 (or the pseudogene TRBV3-2) to TRBJ2-4, with 8 bases fitting TRBD1. Trimming at V came to 0 bases and at J to 6 bases, leaving 4 bases not matched to a gene. There are 15 residues in the CDR3. The germline CDR1 and CDR2 sequences are LGHDT and YNNKEL (reference sequence). CDR3 residues: CASSQDPGQGNIQYF. CDR3 nucleotides: TGTGCCAGCAGCCAAGACCCCGGACAGGGAAACATTCAGTACTTC.